The 6 T cell receptor beta chains below come from one sample, sequenced in a study of long-term antiretroviral therapy in people with HIV. Sequencing used immunoSEQ v3.0 at survey level. The table came from immunoSEQ multiplex PCR; TCRdb's copy has only in-frame clones and leaves some out. The sample consists of about 20,000 clones, 76% of them appearing once. Here the sequenced sample was unsorted PBMCs, taken nearly 2.6 years before starting antiretroviral therapy. Receptor source: a woman aged 45-59 years with HIV.

The V and J genes are TRBV18 and TRBJ1-2; D gene uncertain. The CDR3 runs to 13 residues. Between the trimmed V and J ends, which lost 2 bases and 2 bases, there was a span of 6 bases. Germline loops: CDR1 KGHSH, CDR2 LQKENI. The CDR3 is CASSPAENYGYTF. Here the CDR3 DNA reads TGTGCCAGCTCACCAGCCGAGAACTATGGCTACACCTTC.

By sample share, this clone is medium-sized. This sequence joins TRBV27 and TRBJ2-6, with D tentatively TRBD1 (5 bases). The ends were cut back, 0 bases at V and 0 bases at J, with 9 bases in the middle. This CDR3 has 17 amino acids. Germline CDR1 and CDR2: MNHEY and SMNVEV (reference sequence). The CDR3 protein is CASSLSTVLSGANVLTF. Written as DNA, the CDR3 is TGTGCCAGCAGTTTATCGACAGTGCTCTCTGGGGCCAACGTCCTGACTTTC.

The chain carries TRBV7-8 and TRBJ2-2, with D perhaps TRBD1 (5 bases). Germline lookup yields CDR1 SGHVS and CDR2 FQNEAQ. Trimming removed 5 bases at V and 7 bases at J, with 14 bases between. The CDR3 runs to 14 residues. The CDR3 DNA sequence: TGTGCCAGCAGCCGTACAGGCTTGGGCGGGGAGCTGTTTTTT. Translating gives CASSRTGLGGELFF.

The CDR3 spells CAGSKGDLDTQYF. The CDR3 DNA sequence: TGTGCAGGATCGAAAGGAGACCTAGATACGCAGTATTTT. The chain employs TRBV5-4 and TRBJ2-3; D uncertain. This CDR3 has 13 amino acids. Germline V CDR1 and CDR2: SGHNT, YYREEE (reference sequence).

This chain links TRBV7-8 with TRBJ1-1, with D hard to call. The CDR3 has 13 amino acids. The germline V gene has CDR1 SGHVS and CDR2 FQNEAQ. Between the trimmed V and J ends, which lost 1 base and 5 bases, there was a span of 8 bases. CDR3 nucleotides: TGTGCCAGCAGCTTAGAGCAGAAGACTGAAGCTTTCTTT. It specifies CASSLEQKTEAFF.

The CDR3 DNA reads as TGTGCCAGCAGTTCGACAGGGCACGAAAAACTGTTTTTT. Residues: CASSSTGHEKLFF. The chain is built from TRBV6-4 and TRBJ1-4; 7 positions match TRBD1. Germline lookup yields CDR1 MRHNA and CDR2 SNTAGT. The trim removed 5 bases at V and 8 bases at J, leaving 5 bases unmatched. CDR3 length equals 13 residues.